The 16 T cell receptor beta chains given below trace back to one sample, sequenced in a study of STAT5B mutations in CD4+ large granular lymphocyte leukemia. Assay used: immunoSEQ multiplex PCR; TCRdb lists only in-frame clones, some missing. Of around 37,000 clones in the sample, around 75% were seen once. Sequencing was done on a sample of CD4+ T cells from blood buffy coats. These receptors originate from a human donor in good health.

V and J are TRBV29-1 and TRBJ2-3; a weak D match, TRBD2 (6 bases). V lost 7 bases and J lost 9, with 26 bases in between. Germline loops: CDR1 SQVTM, CDR2 ANQGSEA. The CDR3 contains 15 residues. The CDR3 sequence is CSAGGMRAHDKTQYF. The CDR3 bases are TGCAGCGCCGGAGGGATGAGGGCTCACGATAAAACGCAGTATTTT.

The CDR3, as DNA: TGTGCCAGCAGCGGACTATCTAGCACAGATACGCAGTATTTT. Translating gives CASSGLSSTDTQYF. The rearrangement uses TRBV7-3 and TRBJ2-3; a weak D match, TRBD2 (6 bases). V was clipped by 5 bases and J by 0 bases, with 9 bases between them. Germline V gene lookup returns CDR1 SGHTA and CDR2 FQGTGA. The CDR3 consists of 14 residues.

The rearrangement joins TRBV5-1 to TRBJ2-5, with TRBD2 identical over 13 bases. V shed 4 bases and J 4 bases; nucleotides not matched to a gene: 7. The CDR3 consists of 16 residues. CDR1 and CDR2 from the germline V gene are SGHRS and YFSETQ. As DNA, the CDR3 is TGCGCCAGCAGCAACGGACTAGCGGGAGATGGAGAGACCCAGTACTTC. It translates to CASSNGLAGDGETQYF. Full variable domain (remainder filled in from reference TRBV5-1 and TRBJ2-5): KAGVTQTPRYLIKTRGQQVTLSCSPISGHRSVSWYQQTPGQGLQFLFEYFSETQRNKGNFPGRFSGRQFSNSRSEMNVSTLELGDSALYLCASSNGLAGDGETQYFGPGTRLLVL.

The CDR3 here is CASSAPGGTDTQYF. The CDR3 region has the DNA TGTGCCAGCAGCGCACCAGGGGGCACAGATACGCAGTATTTT. The V and J genes are TRBV7-9 and TRBJ2-3; D may be TRBD1 (6 bases). Germline V gene data show CDR1 as SEHNR and CDR2 as FQNEAQ (reference sequence). Trimming took off 5 bases at V and 1 base at J, with 10 bases between the two ends. The CDR3 consists of 14 residues.

This chain links TRBV5-6 with TRBJ2-3; D remains ambiguous. V gave up 4 bases and J gave up 0 bases, with 15 bases separating them. CDR3 size: 16 residues. Germline-derived CDR1 and CDR2 are SGHDT and YYEEEE. The CDR3 region is CASSRSGDSSTDTQYF. The CDR3 DNA is TGTGCCAGCAGCCGGTCAGGTGACTCTAGCACAGATACGCAGTATTTT.

The chain uses TRBV7-6 and TRBJ2-5; D unclear. Trimming stripped 5 bases from V and 5 bases from J, with 12 bases between. The CDR3 runs to 13 residues. The germline V gene has CDR1 SGHVS and CDR2 FNYEAQ. The CDR3 DNA reads TGTGCCAGCAGCGTACGACTGATGGAGACCCAGTACTTC. It codes for CASSVRLMETQYF.

This clone was picked up a small number of times. The CDR3 coding sequence is TGTGCCTGGAGTGAAACAGGGGGCAGGAACACTGAAGCTTTCTTT. The encoded protein is CAWSETGGRNTEAFF. The V gene is TRBV30, the J gene TRBJ1-1; 9 bases line up with TRBD1. The CDR3 is 15 amino acids. Germline loops: CDR1 GTSNPN, CDR2 SVGIG (reference sequence). With 1 base clipped from V and 1 base from J, the junction kept 4 bases outside the gene matches. Full variable domain (rest looked up from reference TRBV30 and TRBJ1-1): SQTIHQWPATLVQPVGSPLSLECTVEGTSNPNLYWYRQAAGRGLQLLFYSVGIGQISSEVPQNLSASRPQDRQFILSSKKLLLSDSGFYLCAWSETGGRNTEAFFGQGTRLTVV.

This clone has just a few counts. The gene calls are TRBV18 and TRBJ2-1; TRBD2 aligns across 10 bases. This CDR3 comprises 15 residues. The V gene's germline CDR1 is KGHSH and CDR2 LQKENI. V was pared by 3 bases and J by 6 bases, with 5 bases of the junction left unmatched. CDR3 protein: CASSPGTSVSNEQFF. The CDR3 coding sequence is TGTGCCAGCTCACCCGGGACTAGCGTCTCCAATGAGCAGTTCTTC.

The chain has TRBV7-9 and TRBJ2-2, with D possibly being TRBD1 or TRBD2 (6 bases each). This CDR3 has 18 amino acids. V lost 1 base to trimming and J lost 3 bases, with 18 bases between them. Germline V gives CDR1 SEHNR, CDR2 FQNEAQ (reference sequence). The CDR3, as DNA: TGTGCCAGCAGCTTAGGTAGTATCGGGGGCGCGTACACCGGGGAGCTGTTTTTT. It specifies CASSLGSIGGAYTGELFF.

The gene calls are TRBV19 and TRBJ2-7; D might be TRBD2 (6 bases). Germline loops: CDR1 LNHDA, CDR2 SQIVND (reference sequence). CDR3 length: 15 amino acids. Trimming pared 3 bases from V and 0 bases from J, leaving 12 bases between. CDR3 in DNA: TGTGCCAGTAGTATTGGGGGGACGGACTCCTACGAGCAGTACTTC. This gives the protein CASSIGGTDSYEQYF. Full variable domain (rest looked up from reference TRBV19 and TRBJ2-7): DGGITQSPKYLFRKEGQNVTLSCEQNLNHDAMYWYRQDPGQGLRLIYYSQIVNDFQKGDIAEGYSVSREKKESFPLTVTSAQKNPTAFYLCASSIGGTDSYEQYFGPGTRLTVT.

The chain recombines TRBV27 with TRBJ2-7, with 11 nucleotides matching TRBD2. Losses at the gene ends were 0 bases for V and 3 bases for J; bases not matched to a gene: 13. The germline V gene encodes CDR1 MNHEY and CDR2 SMNVEV (reference sequence). The CDR3 is 19 amino acids. The CDR3 nucleotides are TGTGCCAGCAGTTTATCGGCAGCGACTAGCGGGACAAATGACTACGAGCAGTACTTC. This gives the protein CASSLSAATSGTNDYEQYF.

This sequence joins TRBV18 and TRBJ2-7; D might be TRBD2 (5 bases). Germline V gene sequence: CDR1 KGHSH, CDR2 LQKENI. Trimming took off 1 base at V and 5 bases at J, with 12 bases between the two ends. This CDR3 region has 14 residues. CDR3 amino acids: CASSPQRGPDEQYF. CDR3 nucleotide sequence: TGTGCCAGCTCACCACAAAGAGGGCCCGACGAGCAGTACTTC. Looking up the rest from reference TRBV18 and TRBJ2-7 gives the full variable domain: NAGVMQNPRHLVRRRGQEARLRCSPMKGHSHVYWYRQLPEEGLKFMVYLQKENIIDESGMPKERFSAEFPKEGPSILRIQQVVRGDSAAYFCASSPQRGPDEQYFGPGTRLTVT.

The chain joins TRBV4-3 to TRBJ2-7; TRBD2 matches at 9 bases. The CDR3 covers 16 residues. From germline, CDR1 is LGHNA and CDR2 YSLEER. V trimming: 4 bases; J trimming: 8 bases; junction bases outside the gene matches: 15. The CDR3 DNA follows: TGCGCCAGCAGCCCTTTCGCAGGTAGCGGGAGACTCAAGCAGTACTTC. Amino acid sequence: CASSPFAGSGRLKQYF.

The chain recombines TRBV14 with TRBJ2-5, with D perhaps TRBD1 or TRBD2 (7 bases each). This CDR3 is built from 15 residues. CDR1 and CDR2 from the germline V gene are SGHDN and FVKESK. The V gene lost 1 base and the J gene lost 7 bases, with 16 bases spanning the gap. The CDR3 sequence: CASSQVGGQRGTQYF. The DNA for the CDR3 is TGTGCCAGCAGCCAAGTCGGGGGACAGCGGGGGACCCAGTACTTC.

This clone has a handful of counts. The junction and the germline gene differ at one end; a read error may be behind it. The V and J genes are TRBV7-7 and TRBJ2-1, with D tentatively TRBD2 (6 bases). This CDR3 is built from 15 residues. The germline CDR1 and CDR2 sequences are SSHAT and FNYEAQ (reference sequence). Here the CDR3 DNA reads TGTGCTAGCAGCTTAGCGTACGGGAGTCACAATGAGCAGTTCTTC. It encodes CASSLAYGSHNEQFF.

The chain uses TRBV10-3 and TRBJ2-5; 12 nucleotides agree with TRBD2. The CDR3 runs 15 residues. Germline V gives CDR1 ENHRY, CDR2 SYGVKD. V lost 4 bases to trimming and J lost 3 bases; unmatched junction nucleotides: 3. The CDR3 protein is CAISAGLAGKETQYF. DNA for the CDR3: TGTGCCATCAGTGCTGGACTAGCGGGGAAAGAGACCCAGTACTTC.